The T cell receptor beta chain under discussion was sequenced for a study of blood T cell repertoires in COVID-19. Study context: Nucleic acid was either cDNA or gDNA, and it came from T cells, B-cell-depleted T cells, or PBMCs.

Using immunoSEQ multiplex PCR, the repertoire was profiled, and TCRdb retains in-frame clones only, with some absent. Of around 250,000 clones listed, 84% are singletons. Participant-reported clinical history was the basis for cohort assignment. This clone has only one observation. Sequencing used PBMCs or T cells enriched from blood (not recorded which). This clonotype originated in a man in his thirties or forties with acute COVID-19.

CDR3 residues: CASSQESGGVWTGELFF. CDR3 nucleotide sequence: TGTGCCAGCAGCCAAGAGTCCGGGGGGGTGTGGACCGGGGAGCTGTTTTTT. The chain uses TRBV3-1 (or the pseudogene TRBV3-2) and TRBJ2-2; 8 nucleotides match TRBD2. CDR1 is LGHDT, CDR2 YNNKEL, per germline (reference sequence). V was pared by 0 bases and J by 5 bases, with 8 bases of the junction left unmatched. The CDR3 is made up of 17 amino acids.